The 25 T cell receptor beta chains reported below all come from one sample, sequenced in a study of blood T cell repertoires in COVID-19. Clones were sequenced by immunoSEQ multiplex PCR, and TCRdb holds only the in-frame ones, with some missing. The table lists 180,000 or so clones, less than 80% of them singletons. Sequencing was performed on peripheral blood. Every receptor here comes from a middle-aged man who had recovered from COVID-19.

The V and J genes are TRBV6-1 and TRBJ1-4; possible D gene TRBD1, 5 bases. The germline V gene has CDR1 MNHNS and CDR2 SASEGT. This CDR3 spans 15 amino acids. V lost 0 bases and J 7 bases, leaving 12 bases between the germline ends. This CDR3 is CASSEAGRRGEKLFF. The CDR3 bases are TGTGCCAGCAGTGAAGCAGGACGGAGGGGTGAAAAACTGTTTTTT.

This sequence joins TRBV6-5 and TRBJ2-7, with 7 nucleotides matching TRBD2. V lost 5 bases and J lost 4; bases outside the gene matches: 8. CDR3 length: 14 amino acids. CDR1 and CDR2 (germline): MNHEY, SVGAGI. The CDR3 DNA sequence: TGTGCCAGCAGTCGGGCTAGCGGATCTTACGAGCAGTACTTC. It codes for CASSRASGSYEQYF.

The rearrangement uses TRBV7-8 and TRBJ2-3; 14 nucleotides agree with TRBD2. The CDR3 runs 16 residues. In germline, CDR1 is SGHVS, CDR2 FQNEAQ. The ends lost 5 bases at V and 7 bases at J; junction bases unmatched: 8. CDR3 nucleotides: TGTGCCAGCAGCCTGGGACTAGCGGGAGCACTTTATACGCAGTATTTT. This translates into CASSLGLAGALYTQYF.

The chain employs TRBV7-2 and TRBJ2-6; no definite D call. The CDR3 has 13 residues. CDR1 and CDR2 (germline): SGHTA, FQGNSA. Trimming cost V 3 bases and J 3 bases, with 3 bases left between them. CDR3 DNA: TGTGCCAGCAGCTTTCATGGGGCCAACGTCCTGACTTTC. The encoded protein is CASSFHGANVLTF.

This chain connects TRBV29-1 to TRBJ2-1, with a weak D call TRBD2 (6 bases). The ends were cut back, 6 bases at V and 11 bases at J, with 17 bases in the middle. The CDR3 covers 12 residues. Germline CDR1 and CDR2: SQVTM and ANQGSEA. CDR3 region: CSVEGGDRKQFF. The CDR3, as DNA: TGCAGCGTCGAGGGAGGAGACCGTAAGCAGTTCTTC.

Note on this clone: Different DNA sequences within this sample yield the same CDR3. The chain couples TRBV6-5 to TRBJ2-3, with 10 bases lining up with TRBD1. The CDR3 totals 15 residues. Germline CDR1 and CDR2: MNHEY and SVGAGI. V gave up 6 bases and J gave up 1 base; unmatched junction bases: 4. The CDR3 nucleotides are TGTGCCAGCAGCCGACAGGGGGCGGGCACAGATACGCAGTATTTT. Translation gives CASSRQGAGTDTQYF.

The CDR3 reads CASSERWGVGNTIYF. CDR3 nucleotide sequence: TGTGCCAGCAGTGAAAGGTGGGGGGTTGGAAACACCATATATTTT. The chain employs TRBV2 and TRBJ1-3, with D tentatively TRBD1 (5 bases). Trimming stripped 2 bases from V and 3 bases from J, with 11 bases between. The germline V gene encodes CDR1 SNHLY and CDR2 FYNNEI. The CDR3 covers 15 residues.

The gene calls are TRBV20-1 and TRBJ2-1, with TRBD2 matching 11 bases. The CDR3 runs to 15 residues. V trimming: 3 bases; J trimming: 7 bases; junction bases outside the gene matches: 8. Per the germline V gene, CDR1 is DFQATT and CDR2 is SNEGSKA (reference sequence). The CDR3 reads CSASDSGRVDNEQFF. DNA for the CDR3: TGCAGTGCTAGTGATAGCGGGAGGGTGGATAATGAGCAGTTCTTC.

The chain couples TRBV5-1 to TRBJ2-1; weak D call: TRBD2 (6 bases). Looked up from germline, CDR1 is SGHRS and CDR2 is YFSETQ. The CDR3 runs to 15 residues. V was pared by 2 bases and J by 2 bases, with 11 bases between. CDR3 nucleotide sequence: TGCGCCAGCAGCTTTGGGACTGCTCCCTACAATGAGCAGTTCTTC. This encodes CASSFGTAPYNEQFF.

V and J are TRBV5-5 and TRBJ1-1; no reliable D call. CDR1 and CDR2 (germline): SGHKS, YYEKEE (reference sequence). The CDR3 has 11 residues. Trimming shortened V by 4 bases and J by 2 bases, and 3 bases separated the two germline ends. DNA for the CDR3: TGTGCCAGCAGCCTTAACACTGAAGCTTTCTTT. Protein sequence: CASSLNTEAFF.

The genes are TRBV5-1 and TRBJ2-3, with unresolved D. V was cut by 1 base and J by 2 bases, with 11 bases left in between. The CDR3 is 15 residues long. Germline CDR1 SGHRS, CDR2 YFSETQ. The DNA for the CDR3 is TGCGCCAGCAGCTTGTTACCGCGAAACACAGATACGCAGTATTTT. Translated: CASSLLPRNTDTQYF. The whole variable domain, remainder taken from reference TRBV5-1 and TRBJ2-3, is KAGVTQTPRYLIKTRGQQVTLSCSPISGHRSVSWYQQTPGQGLQFLFEYFSETQRNKGNFPGRFSGRQFSNSRSEMNVSTLELGDSALYLCASSLLPRNTDTQYFGPGTRLTVL.

The chain employs TRBV11-3 and TRBJ2-1; TRBD2 agrees at 15 bases. This CDR3 region has 16 residues. The V gene end was trimmed by 5 bases and the J gene end by 9 bases; junction bases not matched to a gene: 8. The V gene's germline CDR1 is SGHNT and CDR2 YENEEA. The CDR3 loop is CASSTGLAGGSVEQFF. The CDR3 DNA reads TGTGCCAGCAGCACGGGACTAGCGGGAGGTTCGGTTGAGCAGTTCTTC.

On this clone itself: With a much larger clone just one base away, this may be a read error. The chain employs TRBV9 and TRBJ1-5; 7 nucleotides agree with TRBD1. In germline, CDR1 is SGDLS, CDR2 YYNGEE. After removal of 4 bases from V and 2 bases from J, the junction contained 3 bases not matched to a gene. The CDR3 is made up of 14 amino acids. CDR3 sequence: CASSLGTGNQPQHF. In DNA, the CDR3 is TGTGCCAGCAGCCTCGGGACAGGCAATCAGCCCCAGCATTTT.

The rearrangement joins TRBV19 to TRBJ1-4; the D is unclear. This CDR3 comprises 18 residues. Trimming removed 6 bases from V and 2 bases from J, with 22 bases in between. The V gene's germline CDR1 is LNHDA and CDR2 SQIVND (reference sequence). CDR3 DNA sequence: TGTGCCAGTAGCTCCCGGAGAGCCGAGGTTTGGACTAATGAAAAACTGTTTTTT. This codes for CASSSRRAEVWTNEKLFF.

This chain connects TRBV4-2 to TRBJ1-4, with a weak D call TRBD1 (5 bases). CDR1 LGHNA and CDR2 YNFKEQ come from the germline V gene. Trimming cost V 0 bases and J 7 bases, with 15 bases left between them. CDR3 length: 16 amino acids. The CDR3 protein is CASSQDGARRAEKLFF. CDR3 in DNA: TGTGCCAGCAGCCAAGATGGGGCGCGCAGGGCTGAAAAACTGTTTTTT.

This sequence joins TRBV9 and TRBJ2-3, with D perhaps matching TRBD2 (5 bases). The CDR3 loop spans 13 amino acids. Germline V lookup: CDR1 SGDLS, CDR2 YYNGEE. V was shortened by 0 bases and J by 4 bases, with 6 bases between the two germline ends. CDR3 sequence (DNA): TGTGCCAGCAGCGTAGCCGGGGCAGATACGCAGTATTTT. Encoded protein: CASSVAGADTQYF.

The V and J genes are TRBV15 and TRBJ2-7, with 7 nucleotides matching TRBD1. Germline assignment: CDR1 LNHNV and CDR2 YYDKDF (reference sequence). This CDR3 contains 15 residues. The V gene end was trimmed by 0 bases and the J gene end by 1 base; junction bases not matched to a gene: 3. In nucleotides, the CDR3 is TGTGCCACCAGCAGAGACCGGGACAGTTCCTACGAGCAGTACTTC. Its protein product is CATSRDRDSSYEQYF.

V gene TRBV4-1 combines with J gene TRBJ2-2; 9 positions agree with TRBD1. The CDR3 sequence is 20 residues long. The trim removed 4 bases at V and 0 bases at J, leaving 15 bases unmatched. CDR1 is MGHRA, CDR2 YSYEKL, per germline. DNA for the CDR3: TGCGCCAGCAGCCCGGGGCGACAGGGGGTCGGCGCGGCGAACACCGGGGAGCTGTTTTTT. The encoded protein is CASSPGRQGVGAANTGELFF.

This clone has only a few counts. The gene calls are TRBV30 and TRBJ1-5; 8 bases align to TRBD1. Germline V lookup: CDR1 GTSNPN, CDR2 SVGIG (reference sequence). The CDR3 is 11 amino acids. V lost 1 base to trimming and J lost 16 bases; unmatched junction nucleotides: 6. Here the CDR3 DNA reads TGTGCCTGGAGTGAAGGCAGGGGGCGTCATTTT. Amino acid sequence: CAWSEGRGRHF.

This clone was found a few times. The chain combines TRBV7-8 with TRBJ2-3, with D possibly matching TRBD2 (6 bases). The V gene's germline CDR1 is SGHVS and CDR2 FQNEAQ. V lost 5 bases, J lost 5 bases, and 14 bases lay in between. This CDR3 comprises 14 residues. CDR3 in amino acids: CASSNRLVRDTQYF. The DNA for the CDR3 is TGTGCCAGCAGCAACCGACTAGTTAGAGATACGCAGTATTTT. Drawing the rest from reference TRBV7-8 and TRBJ2-3, the complete variable domain is GAGVSQSPRYKVAKRGQDVALRCDPISGHVSLFWYQQALGQGPEFLTYFQNEAQLDKSGLPSDRFFAERPEGSVSTLKIQRTQQEDSAVYLCASSNRLVRDTQYFGPGTRLTVL.

This clone was observed a single time. The gene calls are TRBV12-5 and TRBJ1-1, with TRBD1 identical over 7 bases. The V and J ends lost 9 bases and 1 base, in that order; junction bases with no gene match: 5. The germline gives CDR1 LGHNT, CDR2 FRNRAP. This CDR3 has 13 residues. In nucleotides, the CDR3 is TGTGCTAGCGGGACAGAGCCGAACACTGAAGCTTTCTTT. It encodes CASGTEPNTEAFF.

This clone has only one observation. The chain recombines TRBV29-1 with TRBJ1-4, with 9 positions matching TRBD1. The V and J ends lost 5 bases and 6 bases, in that order; junction bases with no gene match: 4. The CDR3 is 13 residues long. Looked up from germline, CDR1 is SQVTM and CDR2 is ANQGSEA. For the CDR3, the DNA is TGCAGCGTTACAGGGGGCGATCATGAAAAACTGTTTTTT. Translating it yields CSVTGGDHEKLFF.

V usage is TRBV6-5 and J usage is TRBJ2-7; D perhaps matches TRBD1 (6 bases). Germline-derived CDR1 and CDR2 are MNHEY and SVGAGI. The V and J ends lost 5 bases and 3 bases respectively, with 14 bases between them. CDR3 length: 14 amino acids. In nucleotides, the CDR3 is TGTGCCAGCAGTACCCGGGACATGAACTACGAGCAGTACTTC. This translates into CASSTRDMNYEQYF.

The J gene is TRBJ2-7, the V gene TRBV11-2, with D perhaps matching TRBD1 (5 bases). The V gene lost 2 bases and the J gene lost 2 bases, with 13 bases spanning the gap. Germline V gene sequence: CDR1 SGHAT, CDR2 FQNNGV. This CDR3 has 15 amino acids. The CDR3 is CASSLRGDATYEQYF. The DNA for the CDR3 is TGTGCCAGCAGCTTAAGGGGTGACGCTACCTACGAGCAGTACTTC.

The V and J genes are TRBV27 and TRBJ2-1; 12 bases match TRBD2. Germline CDR1 MNHEY, CDR2 SMNVEV (reference sequence). J lost 9 bases, V lost 3 bases, and 3 bases had no gene match. The length of the CDR3 is 14 residues. CDR3 nucleotide sequence: TGTGCCAGCAGTTTGACTAGCGGGAGCGGTGAGCAGTTCTTC. Protein: CASSLTSGSGEQFF.